Below are 12 T cell receptor beta chains sequenced from a single sample in a study of blood T cell repertoires in COVID-19. Assay used: immunoSEQ multiplex PCR; TCRdb lists only in-frame clones, some missing. The sample has fewer than 250,000 clones, around 90% seen once. The sample taken for sequencing was PBMCs or T cells enriched from blood (not recorded which). The source is a man aged 50 to 59 who had been exposed to COVID-19.

This chain links TRBV18 with TRBJ1-2; 7 positions match TRBD1. Germline trimming cut 6 bases from V and 4 bases from J; bases unmatched to any gene: 8. This CDR3 region has 14 residues. Germline-derived CDR1 and CDR2 are KGHSH and LQKENI. CDR3 sequence: CASSPTGIGYGYTF. The CDR3 DNA reads as TGTGCCAGCTCGCCGACAGGGATCGGCTATGGCTACACCTTC.

V is TRBV5-1 and J is TRBJ2-3; the match to TRBD1 covers 7 bases. The CDR3 covers 14 residues. V dropped 4 bases and J dropped 1; count of bases not matched to a gene: 3. Germline values: CDR1 SGHRS, CDR2 YFSETQ. The CDR3 region is CASSIGQGTDTQYF. The CDR3 DNA sequence: TGCGCCAGCAGCATCGGACAGGGCACAGATACGCAGTATTTT.

This chain uses TRBV11-2 with TRBJ1-1, with a possible D match to TRBD1 (6 bases). This CDR3 is 15 amino acids long. Trimming removed 3 bases at V and 2 bases at J, with 13 bases between. CDR1 and CDR2 (germline): SGHAT, FQNNGV. Written as DNA, the CDR3 is TGTGCCAGCAGCTTTCGGCAGGGGCGAAACACTGAAGCTTTCTTT. Amino acid sequence: CASSFRQGRNTEAFF. The variable domain in full, completed from reference TRBV11-2 and TRBJ1-1, reads EAGVAQSPRYKIIEKRQSVAFWCNPISGHATLYWYQQILGQGPKLLIQFQNNGVVDDSQLPKDRFSAERLKGVDSTLKIQPAKLEDSAVYLCASSFRQGRNTEAFFGQGTRLTVV.

V and J are TRBV23-1 and TRBJ1-2; D perhaps matches TRBD1 (5 bases). TRBV23-1 carries the ORF label, with uncertain function. The germline V and J ends were trimmed by 6 bases and 7 bases, with 24 bases remaining between them. CDR3 length equals 16 residues. In DNA form, the CDR3 reads TGCGCCAGCAGCCTCGGGGGGGGTGAGAGTACGCGTGGCTACACCTTC. Translated, it gives CASSLGGGESTRGYTF.

This chain connects TRBV4-1 to TRBJ2-7; D is ambiguous. The V gene's germline CDR1 is MGHRA and CDR2 YSYEKL. The V gene lost 1 base and the J gene lost 3 bases, with 7 bases spanning the gap. This CDR3 has 13 amino acids. In DNA form, the CDR3 reads TGCGCCAGCAGCCAAGGGCACGACTACGAGCAGTACTTC. Residues: CASSQGHDYEQYF.

J is TRBJ1-1 and V is TRBV7-8, with D possibly TRBD1 on 6 matching bases. The germline V gene has CDR1 SGHVS and CDR2 FQNEAQ. The CDR3 is made up of 14 amino acids. Trimming removed 6 bases from V and 7 bases from J, with 18 bases in between. This chain's CDR3 is CASREGGPKYEAFF. Written as DNA, the CDR3 is TGTGCCAGCAGGGAGGGGGGGCCTAAATATGAAGCTTTCTTT.

The chain is built from TRBV30 and TRBJ2-7, with 9 nucleotides matching TRBD2. CDR1 is GTSNPN, CDR2 SVGIG, per germline (reference sequence). The J segment lost 0 bases and the V segment lost 1 base, leaving 13 bases of the junction unmatched. The CDR3 loop spans 18 amino acids. In DNA form, the CDR3 reads TGTGCCTGGAGTGGGGTCCTAGCGGGGCGGTCGAGCTCCTACGAGCAGTACTTC. Translating gives CAWSGVLAGRSSSYEQYF.

V gene TRBV6-2 or TRBV6-3 combines with J gene TRBJ2-7; 9 nucleotides line up with TRBD1. Germline V gene lookup returns CDR1 MNHEY and CDR2 SVGEGT. The CDR3 runs 16 residues. The V segment lost 6 bases and the J segment 1 base; nucleotides outside the gene matches: 10. The CDR3 sequence: CASSLPGDRESYEQYV. The CDR3 region has the DNA TGTGCCAGCAGCCTACCAGGGGACAGGGAGTCCTACGAGCAGTACGTC.

The V call is TRBV3-1 (or the pseudogene TRBV3-2), the J call TRBJ2-5; tentative D call: TRBD2 (7 bases). In germline, CDR1 is LGHDT, CDR2 YNNKEL (reference sequence). Trimming took 4 bases from V and 6 from J, leaving 18 bases between them. The CDR3 contains 15 residues. CDR3 region: CASSLRGGGAQTQYF. In nucleotides, the CDR3 is TGTGCCAGCAGCCTCCGAGGTGGGGGGGCGCAGACCCAGTACTTC.

A single count supports this clone. The chain recombines TRBV11-2 with TRBJ1-2; 9 bases map to TRBD1. Germline V gene lookup returns CDR1 SGHAT and CDR2 FQNNGV. The CDR3 runs 13 residues. Germline trimming cut 5 bases from V and 7 bases from J; bases unmatched to any gene: 5. CDR3 sequence reads: CASSIQGAGGYTF. CDR3 sequence (DNA): TGTGCCAGCAGCATACAGGGGGCCGGTGGCTACACCTTC.

This clone is a singleton in its sample. The J gene is TRBJ1-2, the V gene TRBV2; the match to TRBD1 covers 9 bases. Germline V gene data show CDR1 as SNHLY and CDR2 as FYNNEI. Trimming at V came to 2 bases and at J to 7 bases, leaving 5 bases not matched to a gene. The CDR3 totals 14 residues. CDR3 amino acids: CASSEWGQGFGYTF. CDR3 DNA: TGTGCCAGCAGTGAATGGGGACAGGGTTTTGGCTACACCTTC.

The CDR3 DNA sequence: TGTGCCAGCAGTTTACTAGCAGGGGCCTACGAGCAGTACTTC. Translating gives CASSLLAGAYEQYF. The gene calls are TRBV28 and TRBJ2-7, with D perhaps TRBD1 (6 bases). Trimming pared 2 bases from V and 2 bases from J, leaving 10 bases between. Germline V gives CDR1 MDHEN, CDR2 SYDVKM. The CDR3 covers 14 residues.